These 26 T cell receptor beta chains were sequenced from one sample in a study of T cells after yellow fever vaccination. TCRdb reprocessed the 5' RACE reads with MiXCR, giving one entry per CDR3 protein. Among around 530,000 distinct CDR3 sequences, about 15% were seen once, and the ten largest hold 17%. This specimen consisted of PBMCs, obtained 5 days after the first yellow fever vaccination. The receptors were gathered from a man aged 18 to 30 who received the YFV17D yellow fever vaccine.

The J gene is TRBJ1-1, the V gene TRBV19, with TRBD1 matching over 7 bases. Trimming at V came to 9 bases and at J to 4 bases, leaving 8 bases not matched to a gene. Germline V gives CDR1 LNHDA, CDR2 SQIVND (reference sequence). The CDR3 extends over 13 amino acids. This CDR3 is CARGGDRVTEAFF. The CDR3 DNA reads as TGTGCCAGGGGGGGTGACAGGGTCACTGAAGCTTTCTTT.

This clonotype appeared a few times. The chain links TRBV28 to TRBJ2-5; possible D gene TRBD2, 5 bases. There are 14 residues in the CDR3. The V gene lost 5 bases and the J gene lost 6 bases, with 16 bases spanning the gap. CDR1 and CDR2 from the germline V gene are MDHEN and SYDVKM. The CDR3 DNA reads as TGTGCCAGCAGTGAGAGCGGCCGGTTACAGACCCAGTACTTC. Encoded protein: CASSESGRLQTQYF. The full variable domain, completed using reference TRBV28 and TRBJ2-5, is DVKVTQSSRYLVKRTGEKVFLECVQDMDHENMFWYRQDPGLGLRLIYFSYDVKMKEKGDIPEGYSVSREKKERFSLILESASTNQTSMYLCASSESGRLQTQYFGPGTRLLVL.

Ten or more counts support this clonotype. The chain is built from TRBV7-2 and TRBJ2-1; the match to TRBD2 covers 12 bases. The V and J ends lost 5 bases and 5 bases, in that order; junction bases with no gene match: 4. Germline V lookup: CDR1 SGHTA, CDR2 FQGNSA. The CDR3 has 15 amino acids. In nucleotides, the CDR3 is TGTGCCAGCAGCAATCTAGCGGGGGGGCACAATGAGCAGTTCTTC. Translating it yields CASSNLAGGHNEQFF.

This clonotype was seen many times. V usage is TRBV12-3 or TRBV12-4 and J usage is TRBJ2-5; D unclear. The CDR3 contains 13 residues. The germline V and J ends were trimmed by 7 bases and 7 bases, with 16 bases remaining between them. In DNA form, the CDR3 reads TGTGCCAGCATCCCCCCGGGCTCTGGGACCCAGTACTTC. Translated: CASIPPGSGTQYF.

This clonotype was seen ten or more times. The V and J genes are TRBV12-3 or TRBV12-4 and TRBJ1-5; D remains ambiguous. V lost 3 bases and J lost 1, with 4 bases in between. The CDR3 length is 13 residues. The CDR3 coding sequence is TGTGCCAGCAGTTTGATGAGCAATCAGCCCCAGCATTTT. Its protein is CASSLMSNQPQHF.

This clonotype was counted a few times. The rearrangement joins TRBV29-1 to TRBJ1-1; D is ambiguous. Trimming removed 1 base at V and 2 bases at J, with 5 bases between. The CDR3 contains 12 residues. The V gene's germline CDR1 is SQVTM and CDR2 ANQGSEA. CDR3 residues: CSVEVINTEAFF. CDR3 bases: TGCAGCGTTGAAGTCATTAACACTGAAGCTTTCTTT.

The CDR3 DNA is TGTGCCAGCAGCACCGAGGGGGGTCTCAACACTGAAGCTTTCTTT. Protein product: CASSTEGGLNTEAFF. This chain connects TRBV5-4 to TRBJ1-1; D is possibly TRBD1 (6 bases). Germline loops: CDR1 SGHNT, CDR2 YYREEE (reference sequence). Trimming took off 4 bases at V and 2 bases at J, with 15 bases between the two ends. The CDR3 is 15 amino acids. Drawing the rest from reference TRBV5-4 and TRBJ1-1, the complete variable domain is ETGVTQSPTHLIKTRGQQVTLRCSSQSGHNTVSWYQQALGQGPQFIFQYYREEENGRGNFPPRFSGLQFPNYSSELNVNALELDDSALYLCASSTEGGLNTEAFFGQGTRLTVV.

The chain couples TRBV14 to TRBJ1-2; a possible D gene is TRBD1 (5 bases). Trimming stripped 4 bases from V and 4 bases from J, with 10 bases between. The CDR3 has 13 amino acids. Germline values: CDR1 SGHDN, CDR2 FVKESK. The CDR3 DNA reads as TGTGCCAGCAGCCGGGACGTTATCTATGGCTACACCTTC. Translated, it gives CASSRDVIYGYTF.

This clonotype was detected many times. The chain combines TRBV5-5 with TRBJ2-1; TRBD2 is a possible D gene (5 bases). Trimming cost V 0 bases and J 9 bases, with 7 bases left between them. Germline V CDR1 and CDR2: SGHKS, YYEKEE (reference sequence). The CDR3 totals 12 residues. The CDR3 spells CASSLAGSEQFF. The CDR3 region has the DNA TGTGCCAGCAGCTTGGCGGGGAGTGAGCAGTTCTTC.

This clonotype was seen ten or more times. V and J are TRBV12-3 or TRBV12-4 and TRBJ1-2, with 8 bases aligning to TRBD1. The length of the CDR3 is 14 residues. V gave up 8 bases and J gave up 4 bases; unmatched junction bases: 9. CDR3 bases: TGTGCCAGCGGTCCCCGGGACAGGTTCTATGGCTACACCTTC. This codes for CASGPRDRFYGYTF.

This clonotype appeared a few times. CDR3 amino acids: CSATDRGTYEQYV. As DNA, the CDR3 is TGCAGTGCCACTGACAGGGGAACCTACGAGCAGTACGTC. The V gene is TRBV20-1, the J gene TRBJ2-7; TRBD1 agrees at 8 bases. Germline values: CDR1 DFQATT, CDR2 SNEGSKA (reference sequence). The V segment lost 6 bases and the J segment 2 bases; nucleotides outside the gene matches: 6. CDR3 length: 13 residues.

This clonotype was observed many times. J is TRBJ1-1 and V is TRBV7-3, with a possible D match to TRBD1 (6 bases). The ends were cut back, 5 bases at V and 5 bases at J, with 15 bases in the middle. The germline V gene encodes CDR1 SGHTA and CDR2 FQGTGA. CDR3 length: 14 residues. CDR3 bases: TGTGCCAGCAGCCCCTCAGGGGTAGGGACTGAAGCTTTCTTT. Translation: CASSPSGVGTEAFF.

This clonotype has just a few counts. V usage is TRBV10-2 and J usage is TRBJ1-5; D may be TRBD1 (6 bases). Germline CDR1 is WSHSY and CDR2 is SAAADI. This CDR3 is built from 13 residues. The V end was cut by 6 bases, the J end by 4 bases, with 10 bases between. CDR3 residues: CASSGQQNQPQHF. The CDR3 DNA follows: TGCGCCAGCAGCGGACAGCAGAATCAGCCCCAGCATTTT.

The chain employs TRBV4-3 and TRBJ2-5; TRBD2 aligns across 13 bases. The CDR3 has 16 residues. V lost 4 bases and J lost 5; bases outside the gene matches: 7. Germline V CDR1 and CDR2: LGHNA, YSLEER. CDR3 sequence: CASSLGLAGVGETQYF. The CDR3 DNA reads TGCGCCAGCAGCCTCGGACTAGCGGGGGTGGGCGAGACCCAGTACTTC.

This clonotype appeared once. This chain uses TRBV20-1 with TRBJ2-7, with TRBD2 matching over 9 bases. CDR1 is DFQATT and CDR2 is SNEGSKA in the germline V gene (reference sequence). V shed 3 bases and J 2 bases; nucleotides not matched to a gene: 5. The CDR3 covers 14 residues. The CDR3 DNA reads TGCAGTGCTAGGTATAGCGGGGGAGCCTACGAGCAGTACTTC. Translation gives CSARYSGGAYEQYF.

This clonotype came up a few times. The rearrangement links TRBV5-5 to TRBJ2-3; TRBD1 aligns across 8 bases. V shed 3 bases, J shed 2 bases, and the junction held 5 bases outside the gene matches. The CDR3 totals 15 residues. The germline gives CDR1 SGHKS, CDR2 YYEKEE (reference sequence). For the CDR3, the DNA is TGTGCCAGCAGCTCGCAGGGGGCAATCACAGATACGCAGTATTTT. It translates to CASSSQGAITDTQYF.

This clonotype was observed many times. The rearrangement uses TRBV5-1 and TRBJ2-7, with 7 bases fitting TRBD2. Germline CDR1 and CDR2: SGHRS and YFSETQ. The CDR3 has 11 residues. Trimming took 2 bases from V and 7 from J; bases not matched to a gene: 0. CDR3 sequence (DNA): TGCGCCAGCAGCTTAGCGGGAGAGCAGTACTTC. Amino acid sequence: CASSLAGEQYF.

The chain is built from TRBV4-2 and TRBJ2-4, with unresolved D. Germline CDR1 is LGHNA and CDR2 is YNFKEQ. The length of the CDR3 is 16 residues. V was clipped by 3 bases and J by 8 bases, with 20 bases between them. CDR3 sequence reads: CASSQPGSNSLDIQYF. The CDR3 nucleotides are TGTGCCAGCAGCCAGCCCGGATCCAACTCTTTGGACATTCAGTACTTC.

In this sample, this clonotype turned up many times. CDR3 sequence (DNA): TGTGCCAGCAGTGACTCGGGCGAGACCCAGTACTTC. It translates to CASSDSGETQYF. The chain couples TRBV6-4 to TRBJ2-5; D gene unclear. The CDR3 is 12 residues long. Germline V gene sequence: CDR1 MRHNA, CDR2 SNTAGT. V lost 0 bases to trimming and J lost 5 bases, with 4 bases between them.

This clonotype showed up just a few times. For the CDR3, the DNA is TGTGCCAGCAGCCAAAACCCCTGGGCTGGGAGCTCCTACAATGAGCAGTTCTTC. It encodes CASSQNPWAGSSYNEQFF. The J gene is TRBJ2-1, the V gene TRBV3-1; tentative D call: TRBD2 (5 bases). The length of the CDR3 is 18 residues. Per the germline V gene, CDR1 is LGHDT and CDR2 is YNNKEL (reference sequence). Trimming removed 2 bases from V and 0 bases from J, with 17 bases in between.

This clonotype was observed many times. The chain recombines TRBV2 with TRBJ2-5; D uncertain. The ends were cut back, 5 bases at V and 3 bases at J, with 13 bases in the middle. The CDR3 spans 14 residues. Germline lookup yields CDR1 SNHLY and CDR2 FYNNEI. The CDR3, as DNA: TGTGCCAGCAGTCGGACGGACGTGGAAGAGACCCAGTACTTC. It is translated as CASSRTDVEETQYF.

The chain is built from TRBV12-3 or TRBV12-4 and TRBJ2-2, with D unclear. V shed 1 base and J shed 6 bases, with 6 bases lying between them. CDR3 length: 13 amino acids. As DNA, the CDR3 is TGTGCCAGCAGTTTAGAACTTTCCGGGGAGCTGTTTTTT. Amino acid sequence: CASSLELSGELFF.

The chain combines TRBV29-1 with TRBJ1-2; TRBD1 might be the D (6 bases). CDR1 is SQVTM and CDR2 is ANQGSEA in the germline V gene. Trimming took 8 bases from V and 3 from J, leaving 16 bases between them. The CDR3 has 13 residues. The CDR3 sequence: CSTDSFSDYGYTF. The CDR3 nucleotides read TGCAGCACGGACAGTTTCAGCGACTATGGCTACACCTTC.

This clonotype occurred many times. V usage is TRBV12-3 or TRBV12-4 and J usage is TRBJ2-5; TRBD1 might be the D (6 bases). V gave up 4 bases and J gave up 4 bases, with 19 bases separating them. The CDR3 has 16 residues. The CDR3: CASSSESQGMVETQYF. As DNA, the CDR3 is TGTGCCAGCAGTTCAGAATCCCAGGGGATGGTAGAGACCCAGTACTTC.

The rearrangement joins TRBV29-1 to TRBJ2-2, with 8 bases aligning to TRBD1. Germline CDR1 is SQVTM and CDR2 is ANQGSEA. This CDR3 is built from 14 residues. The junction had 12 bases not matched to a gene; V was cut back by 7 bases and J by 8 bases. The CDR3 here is CSATVDRASGELFF. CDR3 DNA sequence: TGCAGCGCCACGGTGGACAGGGCGAGTGGGGAGCTGTTTTTT.

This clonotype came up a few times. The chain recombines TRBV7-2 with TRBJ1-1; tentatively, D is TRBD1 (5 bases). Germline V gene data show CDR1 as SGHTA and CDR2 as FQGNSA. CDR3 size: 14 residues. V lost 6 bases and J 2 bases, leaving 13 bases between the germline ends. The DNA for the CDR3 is TGTGCCAGCAGGGAGGGAAGGGGTAACACTGAAGCTTTCTTT. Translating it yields CASREGRGNTEAFF.